This T cell receptor (beta chain) was captured by sequencing in a study of T cell repertoires in cytomegalovirus infection. Whole-study findings and limits: Using cumulative public TCR beta family frequency, the authors identified those who carried CMV together with the relevant HLA.

TCRdb fed the reads into MiXCR, producing one record per CDR3 protein. The sample shows about 360,000 distinct CDR3 sequences, around 18% of them seen only once. As to this clonotype: Its specificity is not known. It may be a read error: a sequence one base away is much more abundant.

This clonotype was obtained from a human donor in good health (CMV status not recorded). Some clones in this sample may be carry-over from other donors' samples. The sequenced material came from PBMCs.

CDR3 coding DNA: TGTGCCAGCAGCTTATGGACAGGGGGTGAGGAGACCCAGTACTTC. This translates into CASSLWTGGEETQYF. V usage is TRBV7-9 and J usage is TRBJ2-5; 10 nucleotides agree with TRBD1. This CDR3 has 15 residues. Germline CDR1 reads SEHNR; CDR2 reads FQNEAQ (reference sequence). The ends lost 2 bases at V and 5 bases at J; junction bases unmatched: 5.